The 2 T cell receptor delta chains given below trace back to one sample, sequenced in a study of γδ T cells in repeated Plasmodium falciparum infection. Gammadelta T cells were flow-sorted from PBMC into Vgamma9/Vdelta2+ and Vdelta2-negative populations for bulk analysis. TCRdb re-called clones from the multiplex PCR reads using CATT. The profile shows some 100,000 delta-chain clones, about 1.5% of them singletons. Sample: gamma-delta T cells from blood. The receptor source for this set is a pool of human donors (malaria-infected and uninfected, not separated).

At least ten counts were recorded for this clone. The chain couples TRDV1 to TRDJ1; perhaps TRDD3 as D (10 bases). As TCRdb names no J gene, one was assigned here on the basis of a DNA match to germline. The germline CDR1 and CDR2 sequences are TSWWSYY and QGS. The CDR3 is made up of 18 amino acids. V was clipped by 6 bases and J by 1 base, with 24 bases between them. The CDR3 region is CALGPPFLLGDFTDKLIF. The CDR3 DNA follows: TGTGCTCTTGGCCCTCCCTTCCTACTGGGGGATTTCACCGATAAACTCATCTTT.

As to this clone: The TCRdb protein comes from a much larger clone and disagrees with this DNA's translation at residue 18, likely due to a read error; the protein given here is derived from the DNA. CDR3 protein: CACDPVGTSTGGPSSWDARQMFF. CDR3 sequence (DNA): TGTGCCTGTGACCCGGTTGGGACCAGTACTGGGGGACCCAGCTCCTGGGACGCCCGACAGATGTTTTTC. V and J are TRDV2 and TRDJ3, with 9 bases identical to TRDD3. The J gene, missing from TCRdb, was assigned here through DNA to germline matching. The germline CDR1 and CDR2 sequences are GEAIGNYY and EKD. The CDR3 is 23 amino acids.